What follows describes a single T cell receptor beta chain. The antigen is not known. The data are from a study of T cell repertoires in cytomegalovirus infection. On the study more broadly: Carrying CMV and the relevant HLA type showed in public TCR beta signatures.

General study findings and limits: Cumulative frequency of public TCR beta families picked out carriers of CMV plus the relevant HLA. HLA-C-restricted CMV-specific TCR beta clonotypes prevailed in the ex vivo response.

The CDR3 is made up of 16 amino acids. CDR1 and CDR2 (germline): MDHEN, SYDVKM. The trim removed 5 bases at V and 6 bases at J, leaving 15 bases unmatched. TCRdb ran MiXCR on the reads and lists one entry per CDR3 protein. The data hold a few hundred thousand distinct CDR3 sequences, with about 26% observed a single time. The specimen was PBMCs. The TCR comes from a human donor in good health (CMV status not recorded). Some clones in this sample may be carry-over from other donors' samples. The V call is TRBV28, the J call TRBJ1-2; 7 bases are a match to TRBD1. CDR3 bases: TGTGCCAGCAGTCCACCGCACGACAGGGTGAAAAATGGCTACACCTTC. Protein: CASSPPHDRVKNGYTF.